This T cell receptor beta chain was identified in a study of shared clonotypes between healthy human individuals. CD8 cells classed as naive were CD45RO-negative and positively selected for CCR7, excluding terminally differentiated effector memory CD45RA+ cells. The CDR3 spans 13 residues. Germline assignment: CDR1 MNHEY and CDR2 SVGAGI. J gave up 3 bases and V 5 bases, and 4 bases lay outside the gene matches. Here immunoSEQ multiplex PCR was the method, and the copy in TCRdb shows in-frame clones only, minus some. The sample lists more than 2 million clones, roughly 95% occurring once. Sequencing input: naive CD8+ T cells from PBMCs. The rearrangement uses TRBV6-5 and TRBJ2-7; 7 nucleotides match TRBD1. The receptor was derived from a man younger than 30 in good health. Some clones in this sample may be carry-over from other donors' samples. Here the CDR3 DNA reads TGTGCCAGCAGTGCGACAGGGAACTACGAGCAGTACTTC. Its protein is CASSATGNYEQYF.